Following are 24 T cell receptor beta chains from one sample sequenced in a study of cytotoxic CD8 clonotypes in ibrutinib-treated CLL (dated by TCRdb to 2020 to 2022). The library relied on the immunoSEQ multiplex PCR assay. The immuneACCESS repertoire file appears here via TCRdb, limited to in-frame rearrangements. These files lack a portion of the clones; in checked studies, under half of the deficit traces to unresolved V genes, and the cause of the others is not known. In this sample the table shows 140,000 or so clones, about 79% of which occur a single time. Of the sample, roughly 13% is held by the ten largest clones. The time point tag for this specimen amounts to: 12 months on ibrutinib. Specimen: PBMCs, collected after 12 months of ibrutinib treatment. The receptors shown here come from a human donor with chronic lymphocytic leukemia.

The chain uses TRBV18 and TRBJ2-5; 9 bases are shared with TRBD2. J was trimmed by 5 bases and V by 4 bases; bases with no gene match: 8. The CDR3 spans 15 residues. Germline-derived CDR1 and CDR2 are KGHSH and LQKENI. The DNA of the CDR3 is TGTGCCAGCTCACTACCAGGACTAGCGTTTGAGACCCAGTACTTC. Protein: CASSLPGLAFETQYF.

The sample holds one count of this clone. The V gene is TRBV6-5, the J gene TRBJ2-1; a possible D gene is TRBD2 (5 bases). The germline V gene has CDR1 MNHEY and CDR2 SVGAGI. V was clipped by 0 bases and J by 4 bases, with 13 bases between them. The CDR3 sequence is 16 residues long. CDR3 DNA sequence: TGTGCCAGCAGTTACTCGCCAGGACTGTCATACAATGAGCAGTTCTTC. Amino acids: CASSYSPGLSYNEQFF.

The chain recombines TRBV19 with TRBJ2-7; 8 nucleotides line up with TRBD1. With 5 bases clipped from V and 0 bases from J, the junction kept 3 bases outside the gene matches. The CDR3 runs 14 residues. CDR1 is LNHDA and CDR2 is SQIVND in the germline V gene (reference sequence). DNA of the CDR3: TGTGCCAGTAGTTTCGGACAGGGCTCCTACGAGCAGTACTTC. Its translation is CASSFGQGSYEQYF.

The chain couples TRBV19 to TRBJ2-3; D perhaps matches TRBD2 (6 bases). Germline V gives CDR1 LNHDA, CDR2 SQIVND (reference sequence). V was cut by 4 bases and J by 6 bases, with 23 bases left in between. The CDR3 is 17 residues long. CDR3: CASSTSFRERRRDTQYF. CDR3 coding DNA: TGTGCCAGTAGTACCTCTTTTCGGGAGAGGAGGCGGGATACGCAGTATTTT.

The chain carries TRBV5-1 and TRBJ2-5; 7 positions match TRBD1. Germline V lookup: CDR1 SGHRS, CDR2 YFSETQ. This CDR3 has 15 amino acids. The V and J ends lost 3 bases and 2 bases, in that order; junction bases with no gene match: 7. CDR3 nucleotide sequence: TGCGCCAGCAGCTCATTACAGGGGTGGCAAGAGACCCAGTACTTC. It encodes CASSSLQGWQETQYF.

The count of this clone is one. The chain carries TRBV7-8 and TRBJ2-7; 13 nucleotides match TRBD2. The CDR3 is made up of 15 amino acids. V lost 2 bases and J lost 6; bases outside the gene matches: 4. From germline, CDR1 is SGHVS and CDR2 FQNEAQ. The CDR3 here is CASSLRLAGGLEQYF. CDR3 nucleotides: TGTGCCAGCAGCTTAAGACTAGCGGGGGGACTCGAGCAGTACTTC.

The CDR3 DNA is TGTGCCAGCAGTTTTTTGAAGGCAGGGGATCAGCCCCAGCATTTT. This translates into CASSFLKAGDQPQHF. The chain couples TRBV28 to TRBJ1-5, with a weak D call TRBD1 (6 bases). V was trimmed by 3 bases and J by 5 bases, leaving 14 bases between them. Germline V gene data show CDR1 as MDHEN and CDR2 as SYDVKM. The CDR3 totals 15 residues. Together with reference TRBV28 and TRBJ1-5, the CDR3 gives the full variable domain: DVKVTQSSRYLVKRTGEKVFLECVQDMDHENMFWYRQDPGLGLRLIYFSYDVKMKEKGDIPEGYSVSREKKERFSLILESASTNQTSMYLCASSFLKAGDQPQHFGDGTRLSIL.

On this clone itself: This sample also contains other DNA sequences that code for the same CDR3. The rearrangement joins TRBV9 to TRBJ1-2; D unclear. Germline V gene sequence: CDR1 SGDLS, CDR2 YYNGEE. This CDR3 region has 13 residues. The V end was cut by 0 bases, the J end by 1 base, with 4 bases between. CDR3 sequence: CASSVEGNYGYTF. The CDR3 DNA sequence: TGTGCCAGCAGCGTAGAGGGTAACTATGGCTACACCTTC.

This clone was detected only a few times. This chain uses TRBV19 with TRBJ1-2; tentatively, D is TRBD1 (5 bases). V gave up 2 bases and J gave up 10 bases, with 23 bases separating them. The CDR3 loop spans 16 amino acids. Germline V gene sequence: CDR1 LNHDA, CDR2 SQIVND (reference sequence). CDR3 nucleotide sequence: TGTGCCAGTAGTATACTTGGACAAGCAACCGTTGTTGACTACACCTTC. This codes for CASSILGQATVVDYTF. Supplemented by reference TRBV19 and TRBJ1-2, the full variable domain reads DGGITQSPKYLFRKEGQNVTLSCEQNLNHDAMYWYRQDPGQGLRLIYYSQIVNDFQKGDIAEGYSVSREKKESFPLTVTSAQKNPTAFYLCASSILGQATVVDYTFGSGTRLTVV.

The rearrangement joins TRBV2 to TRBJ1-2; D not certain. CDR1 SNHLY and CDR2 FYNNEI come from the germline V gene. This CDR3 is built from 14 residues. V lost 3 bases and J lost 4, with 12 bases in between. The CDR3 region is CASSEVGRTYGYTF. The DNA for the CDR3 is TGTGCCAGCAGTGAGGTTGGCAGAACCTATGGCTACACCTTC. The whole variable domain, remainder taken from reference TRBV2 and TRBJ1-2, is EPEVTQTPSHQVTQMGQEVILRCVPISNHLYFYWYRQILGQKVEFLVSFYNNEISEKSEIFDDQFSVERPDGSNFTLKIRSTKLEDSAMYFCASSEVGRTYGYTFGSGTRLTVV.

The genes are TRBV28 and TRBJ1-2; 11 nucleotides line up with TRBD1. The V gene end was trimmed by 6 bases and the J gene end by 7 bases; junction bases not matched to a gene: 7. The germline CDR1 and CDR2 sequences are MDHEN and SYDVKM. There are 14 residues in the CDR3. The CDR3 DNA follows: TGTGCCAGCAGAACGGGACAGGGGGTTGGTGGCTACACCTTC. Protein: CASRTGQGVGGYTF.

This clone was seen a single time. CDR3 DNA: TGTGCCAGCAGTTCCTATTGGGACAGGGGGCGGGTCCGGAACTACACCTTC. This translates into CASSSYWDRGRVRNYTF. The chain carries TRBV5-4 and TRBJ1-2, with 12 bases aligning to TRBD1. The CDR3 totals 17 residues. Germline values: CDR1 SGHNT, CDR2 YYREEE (reference sequence). J lost 10 bases, V lost 5 bases, and 18 bases had no gene match.

The chain links TRBV7-2 to TRBJ2-5; D is unresolved. V was trimmed by 1 base and J by 1 base, leaving 13 bases between them. CDR3 length: 16 residues. The germline gives CDR1 SGHTA, CDR2 FQGNSA. The CDR3 sequence: CASSLVVGLGQETQYF. In DNA, the CDR3 is TGTGCCAGCAGCTTAGTTGTGGGGTTAGGCCAAGAGACCCAGTACTTC.

The CDR3 DNA reads TGTGCCAGCAGCTTAGGGAAAGGGACAGAACCCTATGGCTACACCTTC. The encoded protein is CASSLGKGTEPYGYTF. The chain links TRBV7-8 to TRBJ1-2; TRBD1 matches 7 bases. Germline trimming cut 1 base from V and 4 bases from J; bases unmatched to any gene: 9. CDR3 size: 16 residues. Germline assignment: CDR1 SGHVS and CDR2 FQNEAQ.

CDR3 sequence (DNA): TGTGCCAGCAGCTTAGTTGGGGAGCAGTACTTC. This gives the protein CASSLVGEQYF. V usage is TRBV7-9 and J usage is TRBJ2-7; no firm D call. The CDR3 sequence is 11 residues long. Germline V gives CDR1 SEHNR, CDR2 FQNEAQ (reference sequence). The V gene lost 1 base and the J gene lost 7 bases, with 5 bases spanning the gap.

The sample holds one count of this clone. The chain has TRBV9 and TRBJ2-1; D call uncertain. Trimming pared 4 bases from V and 4 bases from J, leaving 21 bases between. Looked up from germline, CDR1 is SGDLS and CDR2 is YYNGEE. The length of the CDR3 is 17 residues. The CDR3 bases are TGTGCCAGCAGCAGGACCAGTTTGGCGGTGGGGTACAATGAGCAGTTCTTC. Translated: CASSRTSLAVGYNEQFF.

The rearrangement links TRBV5-5 to TRBJ1-1, with D possibly TRBD1 on 6 matching bases. Trimming left V 5 bases short and J 6 bases short, with 17 bases between. This CDR3 is built from 14 residues. CDR1 is SGHKS, CDR2 YYEKEE, per germline (reference sequence). The CDR3 DNA is TGTGCCAGCAGGCCAAGGGACATCAAATCTGAAGCTTTCTTT. It specifies CASRPRDIKSEAFF.

The chain couples TRBV9 to TRBJ2-1, with D unclear. CDR1 SGDLS and CDR2 YYNGEE come from the germline V gene. Trimming took 3 bases from V and 5 from J, leaving 9 bases between them. This CDR3 spans 13 amino acids. The CDR3 region has the DNA TGTGCCAGCAGCGCCGGAGCGAACAATGAGCAGTTCTTC. It translates to CASSAGANNEQFF.

J is TRBJ1-4 and V is TRBV10-1; the D is unclear. Trimming took off 3 bases at V and 7 bases at J, with 12 bases between the two ends. Germline V gives CDR1 WNHNN, CDR2 SYGVQD (reference sequence). This CDR3 is built from 14 residues. The CDR3 here is CASSDGGIGEKLFF. As DNA, the CDR3 is TGCGCCAGCAGTGATGGAGGGATCGGTGAAAAACTGTTTTTT.

The rearrangement uses TRBV2 and TRBJ1-2, with 8 bases identical to TRBD1. V was clipped by 10 bases and J by 6 bases; unmatched bases: 10. CDR3 length equals 13 residues. Germline CDR1 is SNHLY and CDR2 is FYNNEI. The CDR3 sequence is CAILSLTGDGYTF. CDR3 DNA sequence: TGTGCCATCCTCTCTTTGACAGGGGATGGCTACACCTTC. Full variable domain (missing parts from reference TRBV2 and TRBJ1-2): EPEVTQTPSHQVTQMGQEVILRCVPISNHLYFYWYRQILGQKVEFLVSFYNNEISEKSEIFDDQFSVERPDGSNFTLKIRSTKLEDSAMYFCAILSLTGDGYTFGSGTRLTVV.

The V gene is TRBV4-2, the J gene TRBJ2-1, with 9 bases lining up with TRBD2. Germline lookup yields CDR1 LGHNA and CDR2 YNFKEQ. Losses at the gene ends were 1 base for V and 4 bases for J; bases not matched to a gene: 5. This CDR3 comprises 16 residues. CDR3 DNA: TGTGCCAGCAGCCAAGCACTAGCGGGTGGATACAATGAGCAGTTCTTC. Amino acids: CASSQALAGGYNEQFF.

This clone turned up a few times. The V and J genes are TRBV4-2 and TRBJ2-1, with TRBD2 as a possible D gene (6 bases). Trimming shortened V by 1 base and J by 14 bases, and 21 bases separated the two germline ends. CDR1 and CDR2 (germline): LGHNA, YNFKEQ. The CDR3 is 15 residues long. DNA for the CDR3: TGTGCCAGCAGCCAAGGGTCTCCCACTAGCTCCCAGGAGTTCTTC. It encodes CASSQGSPTSSQEFF.

The chain employs TRBV5-1 and TRBJ2-1; D not certain. CDR1 SGHRS and CDR2 YFSETQ come from the germline V gene. CDR3 length: 13 residues. The germline V and J ends were trimmed by 1 base and 5 bases, with 7 bases remaining between them. In DNA, the CDR3 is TGCGCCAGCAGCTTGCAAGCAAACAATGAGCAGTTCTTC. This gives the protein CASSLQANNEQFF.

The V gene is TRBV18, the J gene TRBJ2-3, with D maybe TRBD1 (7 bases). The CDR3 contains 16 residues. The germline CDR1 and CDR2 sequences are KGHSH and LQKENI. V lost 3 bases and J 5 bases, leaving 18 bases between the germline ends. This CDR3 reads CASSPTGGTAKDTQYF. For the CDR3, the DNA is TGTGCCAGCTCACCGACGGGCGGGACAGCGAAAGATACGCAGTATTTT.